This T cell receptor beta chain was found in a study of cytomegalovirus exposure and HLA in healthy donors (dated by TCRdb to about 2017). About the investigation overall: An earlier analysis of approximately 640 of the donors reported 250 to 350 Gb of sequence data and about 100 million unique TCR beta sequences from about 200 million T cells. An early release covering over 500 HLA-typed donors comprised 300 to 350 gigabases of sequencing data and roughly 86 million unique TCR sequences. Among the roughly 390 genotyped donors, roughly 80% belonged to the genetic ancestry cluster associated with self-reported Caucasian donors. The aim of the study was to test whether cataloging public T cell receptors could identify signatures of past pathogen exposure. Using immunosequencing, the study profiled T cell repertoires from about 610 subjects and related those repertoires to cytomegalovirus serostatus. A separate validation cohort of 100 to 150 different subjects was used in addition to the roughly 620-subject first cohort. To predict cytomegalovirus infection status, the study combined high-throughput TCR immunosequencing, statistical association of individual TCRs with disease status, and machine learning. A later analysis re-analyzed previously published TCR beta repertoires from about 600 donors and added high-resolution HLA genotyping to study TCR occurrence patterns. Rather than using new phenotypic data, the later analysis identified candidate immune exposures from TCR beta sequences and from how often those sequences occurred across donors. An earlier analysis of around 540 of the donors applied high-throughput TCR beta sequencing to assess whether each TCR beta V gene segment acted as functional or pseudogenic. Alongside the repertoire data, information on donor age, sex, ethnicity and CMV serostatus was compiled. Genome-wide SNP genotypes for about 55% of the 666 donors were used in a later genetic analysis, which treated that subset as a discovery cohort. Every repertoire in the discovery cohort had been generated on one and the same sequencing platform. HLA typing included class I and class II loci at four-digit resolution. Typing coverage differed by locus: A, B, C, DRB1 and DQB1 were typed in about 629-640 donors, DQA1 in about 510, DPA1 in some 570, and DPB1 in 400 to 480. Roughly five DR-DQ haplotypes were treated as single units for association and clustering because of strong linkage in the cohort. Among a few hundred genotyped donors of the cohort, an average of about 240,000 unique TCR beta nucleotide sequences were sequenced per donor, around 18% of them non-productive.

What the study reported, not specific to this receptor: In this cohort, only TCR beta chains were sequenced, and detectable features were limited by the absence of alpha or paired-chain data. Cytomegalovirus status was reported to be diagnosed by the classifier with high specificity and sensitivity in both the original and validation cohorts. A later analysis found that most CMV-associated TCR beta chains appeared HLA-restricted, with HLA associations seemingly driven largely by CMV exposure. When HLA alleles, especially DR and DQ, strongly co-occurred, TCR associations were difficult to assign to individual alleles. A total of 164 TCR beta chains were listed by the study as associated with cytomegalovirus. The authors suggested that the approach could potentially be generalized to other disease states and immunological phenotypes. While some public TCRs were present in many individuals, most TCR sequences turned up only very rarely across donors. A few of the identified cytomegalovirus-associated TCR beta chains were confirmed in vitro to be specific for cytomegalovirus antigens. The sequencing pipeline was judged likely to have produced a cluster of highly shared sequence variants as a technical artifact. In a later analysis, TCR association rates were found to vary across HLA loci, with the most associated TCRs seen for DRB1 alleles and the fewest for HLA-C alleles. According to a later genetic analysis, donors in an Asian-associated ancestry cluster had fewer N-insertions in productive TCRs than the approximately 700-donor mean. In a later genetic analysis, a missense DCLRE1C variant was associated with V-gene and J-gene trimming of TCR beta chains, and the association was replicated in an independent cohort. A later analysis reported that several top co-occurrence clusters appeared linked to parvovirus B19, influenza, CMV and Epstein-Barr virus. Because HLA typing was unavailable for some donors at each locus, only the typed subset was used in association tests. Linkage disequilibrium might explain the correlated functional status among segregating V segments, but an unknown experimental factor could not be excluded. Broadly in line with IMGT annotations, most TCR beta V segments showed up in productive rearrangements about 87% or about 30% of the time in an earlier analysis of several hundred of the donors. Roughly uniform sequencing depth across donors was assumed in presence/absence analyses, although this assumption may not hold. In a later analysis, HLA-associated TCR beta chains showed more clonal expansion and lower generation probabilities than non-associated chains that were equally common. At a false discovery rate of 0.05, a later analysis linked about 16,000 TCR beta sequences to specific HLA alleles. A further reported finding was that TCR beta sequences accurately predicted the HLA-A and HLA-B alleles for most subjects in the first cohort. The only immune exposure information available for the cohort was CMV serostatus. Over 15 rarely observed V segments, including chromosome 9 orphons, were excluded from the earlier analysis of about 600 of the donors because counts were too low.

The library was made by the immunoSEQ multiplex PCR assay. The multiplex PCR relied on a mix of 60 forward primers for TCR Vbeta segments and 13 reverse primers for TCR Jbeta segments. The CDR3 region of rearranged TCR beta genes was amplified from genomic DNA with a multiplex PCR assay. On the Illumina HiSeq System, the amplified TCR beta libraries were sequenced as 87-base-pair reads. Per the authors' processing: A later analysis counted 65 million to 90 million unique TCR beta chains across the 690 or so repertoires, and around 9.9 million of these chains were shared by at least two donors. A nearest-neighbor algorithm error-corrected the raw reads and collapsed the reads into unique sequences, merging closely related sequences to remove PCR and sequencing errors. CDR3 sequences were aligned to IMGT reference sequences to assign V, D and J gene segments. For a sequence to be retained, a match of at least six nucleotides to both a V gene segment and a J gene segment was required. A rearrangement was called productive if the CDR3 had no stop codons and remained in frame with V and J, and every other rearrangement was called non-productive. CDR3 was defined by IMGT convention, running from the second conserved V-encoded cysteine to the conserved J-encoded phenylalanine. The earlier analysis of about 560 of the donors excluded any sequence lacking an unambiguous match to a single V gene segment. An earlier analysis of a few hundred of the donors called V segments functional above 56.7% productive rearrangements and segregating when the between-donor standard deviation exceeded 5%. A statistical classification framework was developed to diagnose cytomegalovirus status using the catalog of TCR beta chain sequences. A later analysis assigned V and J genes by comparing TCR nucleotide sequences with IMGT/GENE-DB human TR gene sequences. A later analysis assigned CDR3 sequences and most-parsimonious VDJ recombination scenarios with the TCRdist pipeline. In a later analysis, every TCR beta chain was defined by the combination of its CDR3 amino acid sequence and its V-gene family, and reads without a unique V-gene family were dropped. A later analysis removed several hundred highly shared, low-generation-probability nucleotide sequences to deal with suspected cross-contamination and a sequencing artifact. In a later analysis, a clonal expansion index for each public chain was calculated from normalized within-repertoire ranks of inferred template counts. In a later analysis, generation probabilities were computed with a VDJ recombination model fitted to out-of-frame rearrangements, and the resulting probabilities were checked against IGoR. In a later analysis, TCR-TCR, TCR-HLA and TCR-CMV co-occurrence was scored with hypergeometric tests, and a repertoire-size bias correction was applied to TCR pairs. False discovery rates were estimated in a later analysis by permuting HLA or CMV assignments 20 times. A later analysis grouped co-occurring TCRs with DBSCAN, adding TCRdist sequence similarity when clustering within HLA-allele-positive subsets. Repertoires with fewer than 30,000 or more than 120,000 public chains, plus five repertoires with anomalous nucleotide sharing, were excluded from co-occurrence clustering. What TCRdb holds here is the immuneACCESS table cut down to in-frame rearrangements. Part of the clones is not present; checked against another copy, under half of the missing clones reflect an unresolved V gene, and the others are unexplained. V, J and clone size are taken as reported in that table, and D and trimming were inferred from the DNA itself. The sample table shows 140,000 to 150,000 clones, and 77% are seen once. Approximately 3.8% of the sample is taken by the ten largest.

This clone occurred a few times. Its antigen is not yet known. Within one base of it there is no much larger clone, and no base qualities were kept. The cohort consisted of fewer than 700 healthy bone marrow donors. At the time of sampling, every cohort member was nominally healthy, though immune exposures that went unrecorded were likely present. The donor was CMV seronegative and belonged to the group of around 400 seronegative cohort members. A peripheral blood sample was collected from each donor, and TCR beta sequencing was performed on peripheral blood mononuclear cells. Genomic DNA was extracted from the blood cell samples with the Qiagen DNeasy Blood Extraction Kit. The origin of this receptor is a male donor in good health and CMV-seronegative. Sequencing was carried out using PBMCs.

The nucleotide sequence is given as TGTGCCAGTAGACAACTGTGGTGGGAGGACACTGAAGCTTTCTTT. The encoded protein is CASRQLWWEDTEAFF. The rearranged chain carries TRBV19 and TRBJ1-1, with the D gene too uncertain to name. Including cysteine and phenylalanine, the CDR3 has 15 amino acids. CDR3 DNA is the only sequence kept; it has 45 bases, read in frame from the first base. V and J are truncated by 6 bases and 3 bases respectively, leaving an intervening sequence of 17 bases. Per the germline V gene (reference sequence), LNHDA is the CDR1 and SQIVND is the CDR2.